The TCR beta chain described here comes from a study of blood T cell repertoires in COVID-19. Across the whole study: The United States, Italy and Spain supplied acute and convalescent COVID-19 samples.

CDR3 length: 15 amino acids. Trimming at V came to 2 bases and at J to 4 bases, leaving 2 bases not matched to a gene. CDR1 and CDR2 from the germline V gene are ENHRY and SYGVKD. The age range of participants was about 18 to 95 years, with residence in under 25 US areas. Cohort allocation depended upon clinical history that participants reported. Donors of Cohort 3 who recovered were those that had two negative PCRs, clearance, or symptom resolution. Data came from immunoSEQ multiplex PCR; TCRdb stores just in-frame clones and leaves some out. The profile covers under 200,000 clones, with 82% appearing a single time and over 15% taken by the ten largest. This clone was seen once.

The source material was PBMCs or T cells enriched from blood (not recorded which). The V gene is TRBV10-3, the J gene TRBJ1-3, with TRBD1 matching over 10 bases. The clonotype was recovered from a man between 60 and 75 years old who had recovered from COVID-19. CDR3 residues: CAISERQGAGNTIYF. In DNA, the CDR3 is TGTGCCATCAGTGAGCGACAGGGGGCAGGAAACACCATATATTTT.